Each of the 27 T cell receptor beta chains below was sequenced from the same sample in a study of cytomegalovirus exposure and HLA in healthy donors. Method: immunoSEQ multiplex PCR; TCRdb's copy keeps in-frame clones and lacks some. In the table there are over 250,000 clones, approximately 86% of which are singletons. Sequencing input: PBMCs. The origin of the receptors is a woman aged 18-29 years in good health and CMV-seronegative.

CDR3 sequence (DNA): TGTGCCAGCAGCTTCACCCAGGGTCCGGCCAAGCAGTACTTC. Encoded protein: CASSFTQGPAKQYF. This chain connects TRBV7-8 to TRBJ2-7; D is possibly TRBD1 (5 bases). Germline lookup yields CDR1 SGHVS and CDR2 FQNEAQ. The CDR3 consists of 14 residues. Trimming left V 3 bases short and J 8 bases short, with 17 bases between.

This chain joins TRBV6-5 and TRBJ1-5; 9 nucleotides align to TRBD1. The CDR3 consists of 15 residues. Unmatched junction bases numbered 10, after V lost 6 bases and J lost 7 bases. The germline gives CDR1 MNHEY, CDR2 SVGAGI. CDR3 protein: CASSRGQGLRQPQHF. The CDR3 DNA reads TGTGCCAGCAGCCGGGGACAGGGTTTAAGACAGCCCCAGCATTTT.

The gene calls are TRBV14 and TRBJ2-7; 8 bases line up with TRBD1. J lost 6 bases, V lost 4 bases, and 5 bases had no gene match. CDR1 is SGHDN and CDR2 is FVKESK in the germline V gene. This CDR3 has 13 residues. The CDR3 DNA is TGTGCCAGCAGCCCGACAGGGGTAGGCGAGCAGTACTTC. It codes for CASSPTGVGEQYF. Based on the CDR3 plus reference TRBV14 and TRBJ2-7, the full variable domain is EAGVTQFPSHSVIEKGQTVTLRCDPISGHDNLYWYRRVMGKEIKFLLHFVKESKQDESGMPNNRFLAERTGGTYSTLKVQPAELEDSGVYFCASSPTGVGEQYFGPGTRLTVT.

This chain uses TRBV7-2 with TRBJ1-6; tentative D call: TRBD1 (5 bases). The V end was cut by 5 bases, the J end by 8 bases, with 16 bases between. Germline V CDR1 and CDR2: SGHTA, FQGNSA. The CDR3 is 15 residues long. DNA of the CDR3: TGTGCCAGCAGCCGGGGACTCATGGGGGATTCACCCCTCCACTTT. Translation gives CASSRGLMGDSPLHF.

In the case of this clone: The sample holds other DNA sequences that translate to the same CDR3. CDR3 nucleotides: TGCGCCAGCAGCTCGGGACTAGCTAGCACAGATACGCAGTATTTT. It translates to CASSSGLASTDTQYF. This chain uses TRBV5-1 with TRBJ2-3; 9 bases fit TRBD2. Trimming took 3 bases from V and 0 from J; bases not matched to a gene: 2. Germline assignment: CDR1 SGHRS and CDR2 YFSETQ. The CDR3 contains 15 residues. The whole variable domain, remainder taken from reference TRBV5-1 and TRBJ2-3, is KAGVTQTPRYLIKTRGQQVTLSCSPISGHRSVSWYQQTPGQGLQFLFEYFSETQRNKGNFPGRFSGRQFSNSRSEMNVSTLELGDSALYLCASSSGLASTDTQYFGPGTRLTVL.

The gene calls are TRBV30 and TRBJ1-2, with 9 bases fitting TRBD1. Germline loops: CDR1 GTSNPN, CDR2 SVGIG (reference sequence). This CDR3 is built from 12 residues. The J segment lost 10 bases and the V segment lost 3 bases, leaving 6 bases of the junction unmatched. CDR3 in amino acids: CAWRGTGSPYTF. The CDR3 bases are TGTGCCTGGAGGGGGACAGGGTCACCCTACACCTTC.

The rearrangement links TRBV6-5 to TRBJ1-1; tentatively, D is TRBD1 (6 bases). The germline V gene has CDR1 MNHEY and CDR2 SVGAGI. The V and J ends lost 7 bases and 4 bases respectively, with 13 bases between them. CDR3 length: 13 amino acids. The CDR3, as DNA: TGTGCCAGCATTAGGCAGGGGACCACTGAAGCTTTCTTT. Protein product: CASIRQGTTEAFF.

The gene calls are TRBV11-3 and TRBJ1-6; D is ambiguous. This CDR3 has 14 residues. With 5 bases removed from V and 8 bases from J, the gap between germline ends came to 13 bases. Germline V gives CDR1 SGHNT, CDR2 YENEEA. In DNA, the CDR3 is TGTGCCAGCAGCCAGATCGGGGAAGATTCACCCCTCCACTTT. It specifies CASSQIGEDSPLHF.

In DNA form, the CDR3 reads TGTGCCTGGACCCTTGGGACAGGGTTAATCGAGCAGTACTTC. It yields the protein CAWTLGTGLIEQYF. The V call is TRBV30, the J call TRBJ2-7; 9 bases fit TRBD1. The CDR3 is 14 residues long. Germline CDR1 and CDR2: GTSNPN and SVGIG (reference sequence). J lost 6 bases, V lost 4 bases, and 10 bases had no gene match.

The chain couples TRBV11-2 to TRBJ1-2, with 8 nucleotides matching TRBD1. After removal of 7 bases from V and 10 bases from J, the junction contained 11 bases not matched to a gene. This CDR3 is built from 13 residues. Germline V gene sequence: CDR1 SGHAT, CDR2 FQNNGV. CDR3 in amino acids: CASKGDRGSLYTF. CDR3 nucleotides: TGTGCCAGCAAAGGCGACAGGGGTTCCCTCTACACCTTC.

The chain has TRBV5-1 and TRBJ1-4; D call uncertain. Per germline, CDR1 SGHRS and CDR2 YFSETQ. The ends were cut back, 4 bases at V and 5 bases at J, with 12 bases in the middle. CDR3 length: 14 amino acids. The DNA of the CDR3 is TGCGCCAGCAGCACCTCGGGAGCAAATGAAAAACTGTTTTTT. This codes for CASSTSGANEKLFF.

This chain uses TRBV7-6 with TRBJ2-3; no reliable D call. The V and J ends lost 5 bases and 0 bases respectively, with 12 bases between them. Germline V gene sequence: CDR1 SGHVS, CDR2 FNYEAQ. CDR3 length equals 15 residues. The CDR3: CASSPFLASTDTQYF. In DNA form, the CDR3 reads TGTGCCAGCAGCCCCTTTTTGGCCAGCACAGATACGCAGTATTTT.

V usage is TRBV5-1 and J usage is TRBJ2-1; 10 nucleotides match TRBD2. This CDR3 has 18 residues. Germline V lookup: CDR1 SGHRS, CDR2 YFSETQ. Losses at the gene ends were 0 bases for V and 4 bases for J; bases not matched to a gene: 10. This chain's CDR3 is CASSLEASGSSSYNEQFF. CDR3 bases: TGCGCCAGCAGCTTGGAGGCTAGCGGGAGTTCGAGTTACAATGAGCAGTTCTTC.

This chain links TRBV30 with TRBJ1-1, with D perhaps TRBD1 (5 bases). V was cut by 4 bases and J by 4 bases, with 16 bases left in between. CDR1 is GTSNPN and CDR2 is SVGIG in the germline V gene (reference sequence). The CDR3 is 14 amino acids. This CDR3 reads CAWIFQRGGTEAFF. CDR3 nucleotide sequence: TGTGCCTGGATTTTCCAAAGGGGCGGCACTGAAGCTTTCTTT.

The chain uses TRBV30 and TRBJ1-2; possibly TRBD1 for D (5 bases). CDR1 is GTSNPN and CDR2 is SVGIG in the germline V gene (reference sequence). This CDR3 region has 15 residues. Between the trimmed V and J ends, which lost 4 bases and 8 bases, there was a span of 23 bases. CDR3 protein: CAWILLSREEKGYTF. CDR3 nucleotide sequence: TGTGCCTGGATCCTACTAAGCAGGGAGGAGAAGGGCTACACCTTC.

This chain joins TRBV5-1 and TRBJ1-4; D is possibly TRBD1 (5 bases). Trimming removed 5 bases at V and 7 bases at J, with 21 bases between. CDR1 and CDR2 from the germline V gene are SGHRS and YFSETQ. CDR3 size: 16 residues. As DNA, the CDR3 is TGCGCCAGCAGTGAGCCCTTGAGAACCGGGGGTGAAAAACTGTTTTTT. This gives the protein CASSEPLRTGGEKLFF. The full variable domain, its missing parts supplied by reference TRBV5-1 and TRBJ1-4, is KAGVTQTPRYLIKTRGQQVTLSCSPISGHRSVSWYQQTPGQGLQFLFEYFSETQRNKGNFPGRFSGRQFSNSRSEMNVSTLELGDSALYLCASSEPLRTGGEKLFFGSGTQLSVL.

This clone was recorded once. The chain uses TRBV19 and TRBJ2-7, with no clear D. V gave up 4 bases and J gave up 6 bases, with 13 bases separating them. Germline CDR1 is LNHDA and CDR2 is SQIVND (reference sequence). The CDR3 length is 13 residues. DNA of the CDR3: TGTGCCAGTAGTACCCTTCCAGGCTCCGAGCAGTACTTC. Translated, it gives CASSTLPGSEQYF.

V is TRBV5-1 and J is TRBJ2-1; 7 nucleotides align to TRBD1. V lost 2 bases, J lost 2 bases, and 4 bases stayed unmatched. The germline gives CDR1 SGHRS, CDR2 YFSETQ. There are 15 residues in the CDR3. CDR3 nucleotide sequence: TGCGCCAGCAGCTTAGGACAGGCCGCCTACAATGAGCAGTTCTTC. It codes for CASSLGQAAYNEQFF.

The CDR3 loop reads CASSWLQGSYEQYF. The CDR3 region has the DNA TGTGCCAGCAGCTGGCTACAGGGAAGTTACGAGCAGTACTTC. This sequence joins TRBV7-9 and TRBJ2-7; the D gene is possibly TRBD1 (6 bases). This CDR3 has 14 amino acids. Germline V CDR1 and CDR2: SEHNR, FQNEAQ (reference sequence). Trimming took off 4 bases at V and 4 bases at J, with 14 bases between the two ends. The variable domain in full, completed from reference TRBV7-9 and TRBJ2-7, reads DTGVSQNPRHKITKRGQNVTFRCDPISEHNRLYWYRQTLGQGPEFLTYFQNEAQLEKSRLLSDRFSAERPKGSFSTLEIQRTEQGDSAMYLCASSWLQGSYEQYFGPGTRLTVT.

This chain links TRBV30 with TRBJ1-2; 11 bases map to TRBD1. Germline CDR1 reads GTSNPN; CDR2 reads SVGIG (reference sequence). The CDR3 has 14 residues. With 3 bases clipped from V and 8 bases from J, the junction kept 8 bases outside the gene matches. The CDR3 loop is CAWSGGTGGMGYTF. Written as DNA, the CDR3 is TGTGCCTGGAGCGGCGGGACAGGGGGAATGGGCTACACCTTC.

The V and J genes are TRBV5-1 and TRBJ2-5, with D maybe TRBD2 (6 bases). The V end lost 0 bases, the J end lost 3 bases, and 12 bases lay between the germline ends. The CDR3 length is 15 residues. Germline CDR1 reads SGHRS; CDR2 reads YFSETQ. The chain's CDR3 is CASSLVFWGEETQYF. The DNA for the CDR3 is TGCGCCAGCAGCTTGGTTTTTTGGGGGGAAGAGACCCAGTACTTC.

In DNA, the CDR3 is TGTGCCAGCAGCACCTCGAGCGAACAGCCCCAGCATTTT. Its translation: CASSTSSEQPQHF. The J gene is TRBJ1-5, the V gene TRBV27; no definite D call. Per germline, CDR1 MNHEY and CDR2 SMNVEV (reference sequence). CDR3 length: 13 amino acids. Deletions cut 6 bases from V and 7 bases from J, with 13 bases between.

The chain has TRBV27 and TRBJ2-7; D perhaps matches TRBD1 (6 bases). This CDR3 spans 14 amino acids. With 2 bases removed from V and 3 bases from J, the gap between germline ends came to 11 bases. Germline CDR1 and CDR2: MNHEY and SMNVEV (reference sequence). The DNA for the CDR3 is TGTGCCAGCAGTTTAATATCAGGGGACTACGAGCAGTACTTC. Its protein product is CASSLISGDYEQYF.

The V gene is TRBV9, the J gene TRBJ1-5; tentatively, D is TRBD1 (6 bases). The CDR3 has 15 amino acids. V lost 2 bases to trimming and J lost 5 bases, with 14 bases between them. Per germline, CDR1 SGDLS and CDR2 YYNGEE. The CDR3 bases are TGTGCCAGCAGCGTCGGCACCTCAGGGGATCAGCCCCAGCATTTT. This sequence encodes CASSVGTSGDQPQHF.

This chain connects TRBV19 to TRBJ1-1, with 7 bases matching TRBD1. CDR3 length: 16 residues. Losses at the gene ends were 4 bases for V and 3 bases for J; bases not matched to a gene: 11. Germline lookup yields CDR1 LNHDA and CDR2 SQIVND (reference sequence). The DNA for the CDR3 is TGTGCCAGTAGTACAGATCCGGGACAGTGGCACACTGAAGCTTTCTTT. This translates into CASSTDPGQWHTEAFF.

V gene TRBV4-1 combines with J gene TRBJ1-2, with D perhaps TRBD1 (5 bases). Trimming removed 0 bases at V and 5 bases at J, with 16 bases between. The CDR3 consists of 16 residues. Germline CDR1 MGHRA, CDR2 YSYEKL. As DNA, the CDR3 is TGCGCCAGCAGCCAAGATAATATGGTCGGGGGGTATGGCTACACCTTC. Translated, it gives CASSQDNMVGGYGYTF.

In its sample, this clone was seen a few times. J is TRBJ2-7 and V is TRBV27, with D possibly matching TRBD2 (5 bases). Germline V gene sequence: CDR1 MNHEY, CDR2 SMNVEV (reference sequence). There are 13 residues in the CDR3. Trimming removed 3 bases at V and 0 bases at J, with 6 bases between. CDR3 in amino acids: CASSFDYSYEQYF. DNA for the CDR3: TGTGCCAGCAGTTTCGACTACTCCTACGAGCAGTACTTC.